This T cell receptor (beta chain) was recovered during a study of cytomegalovirus exposure and HLA in healthy donors. The PCR had 60 Vbeta and 13 Jbeta primers. Original methodology: A follow-up analysis tallied tens of millions of unique TCR beta chains, about 11 million shared. The assay was immunoSEQ multiplex PCR, and TCRdb's table has in-frame clones only and misses some. Clone size and the V and J calls come from that table; the DNA yielded D and trimming. The sample yields roughly 150,000 clones, over 80% seen once. The CDR3 runs to 15 residues. Unmatched junction bases numbered 8, after V lost 3 bases and J lost 4 bases. The V gene's germline CDR1 is SGHVS and CDR2 FNYEAQ. Points from the study as a whole: No immune exposure information besides CMV serostatus was available.

On this clone itself: The target antigen is unknown.

The chain employs TRBV7-6 and TRBJ1-1, with 7 bases matching TRBD1. The sequenced sample was PBMCs. The receptor's source is a girl aged 5-17 years in good health and CMV-seropositive. The CDR3 nucleotides read TGTGCCAGCAGCTTGTTAACAGGGGATAGCACTGAAGCTTTCTTT. Translating it yields CASSLLTGDSTEAFF.